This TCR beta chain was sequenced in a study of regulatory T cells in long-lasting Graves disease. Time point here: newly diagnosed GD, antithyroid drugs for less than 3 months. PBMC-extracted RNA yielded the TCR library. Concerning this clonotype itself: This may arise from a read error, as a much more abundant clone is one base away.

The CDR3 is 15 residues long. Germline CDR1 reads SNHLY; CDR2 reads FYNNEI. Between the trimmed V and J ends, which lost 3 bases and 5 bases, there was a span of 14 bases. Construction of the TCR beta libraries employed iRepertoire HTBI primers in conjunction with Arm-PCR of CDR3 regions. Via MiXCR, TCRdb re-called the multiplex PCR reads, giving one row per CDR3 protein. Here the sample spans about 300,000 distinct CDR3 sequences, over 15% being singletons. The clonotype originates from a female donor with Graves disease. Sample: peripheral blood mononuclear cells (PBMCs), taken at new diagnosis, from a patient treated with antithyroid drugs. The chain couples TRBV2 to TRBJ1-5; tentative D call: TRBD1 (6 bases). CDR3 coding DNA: TGTGCCAGCAGTGAGTCGGGGGGCCCCTATCAGCCCCAGCATTTT. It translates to CASSESGGPYQPQHF.